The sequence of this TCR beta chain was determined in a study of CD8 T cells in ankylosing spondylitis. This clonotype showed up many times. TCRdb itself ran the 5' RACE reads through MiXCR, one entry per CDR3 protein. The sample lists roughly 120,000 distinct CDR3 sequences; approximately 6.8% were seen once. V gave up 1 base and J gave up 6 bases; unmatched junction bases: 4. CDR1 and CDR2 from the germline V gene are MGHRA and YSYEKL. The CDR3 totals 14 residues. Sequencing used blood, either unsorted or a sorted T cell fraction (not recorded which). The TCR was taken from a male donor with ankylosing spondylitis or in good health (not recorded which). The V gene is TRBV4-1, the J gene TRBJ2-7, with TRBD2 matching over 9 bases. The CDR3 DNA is TGCGCCAGCAGCCAAGGAGGGACTAGCAGCGAGCAGTACTTC. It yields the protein CASSQGGTSSEQYF.